The clone carrying this T cell receptor beta chain was seen only once. Its antigen remains unidentified. TCR beta CDR3 sequences were amplified from RNA transcripts. The HTBI primer set drove a first-round RT-PCR of the TCR CDR3. TCRdb fed the multiplex PCR reads into MiXCR, producing one record per CDR3 protein. The sample has almost 500,000 distinct CDR3 sequences; about 20% are singletons. This CDR3 spans 15 amino acids. Deletions cut 0 bases from V and 0 bases from J, with 6 bases between. Germline V lookup: CDR1 LNHNV, CDR2 YYDKDF (reference sequence). This entry comes from a study of T cells in Graves' hyperthyroidism and ophthalmopathy. Background on the study: Peripheral blood collection took place at initial diagnosis, before any treatment. Regarding the study as a whole: A 13 V-J model separated ophthalmopathy from stable hyperthyroidism.

The TCR originated in a woman in her sixties or seventies with Graves' ophthalmopathy. The chain is built from TRBV15 and TRBJ2-1; no clear D gene. Sequenced sample: blood. For the CDR3, the DNA is TGTGCCACCAGCAGAGATCGGCGCTCCTACAATGAGCAGTTCTTC. This translates into CATSRDRRSYNEQFF. Drawing the rest from reference TRBV15 and TRBJ2-1, the complete variable domain is DAMVIQNPRYQVTQFGKPVTLSCSQTLNHNVMYWYQQKSSQAPKLLFHYYDKDFNNEADTPDNFQSRRPNTSFCFLDIRSPGLGDTAMYLCATSRDRRSYNEQFFGPGTRLTVL.